One sample yielded the 19 T cell receptor beta chains listed below, sequenced in a study of blood T cell repertoires in COVID-19. Some clones are missing from TCRdb's copy, which holds only in-frame ones; the method was immunoSEQ multiplex PCR. The sample has approximately 300,000 clones; around 90% are singletons. The sample consisted of peripheral blood. The receptors were gathered from a man aged 45-65 years with active or convalescent COVID-19.

The DNA of the CDR3 is TGTGCCAGCAGCTTAAGTTGGGGGGTGGTCGGGGAGCTGTTTTTT. This translates into CASSLSWGVVGELFF. V and J are TRBV7-8 and TRBJ2-2; maybe TRBD2 (6 bases). Per the germline V gene, CDR1 is SGHVS and CDR2 is FQNEAQ. This CDR3 region has 15 residues. Trimming cost V 2 bases and J 7 bases, with 14 bases left between them.

The chain links TRBV2 to TRBJ2-7, with a tentative D call TRBD1 (6 bases). The CDR3 runs 12 residues. Germline CDR1 reads SNHLY; CDR2 reads FYNNEI. Trimming removed 7 bases from V and 3 bases from J, with 10 bases in between. This CDR3 is CASTGQLYEQYF. CDR3 DNA sequence: TGTGCCAGCACGGGACAACTCTACGAGCAGTACTTC. The variable domain in full, completed from reference TRBV2 and TRBJ2-7, reads EPEVTQTPSHQVTQMGQEVILRCVPISNHLYFYWYRQILGQKVEFLVSFYNNEISEKSEIFDDQFSVERPDGSNFTLKIRSTKLEDSAMYFCASTGQLYEQYFGPGTRLTVT.

The rearrangement joins TRBV5-1 to TRBJ2-7; 8 positions match TRBD1. There are 15 residues in the CDR3. V shed 9 bases and J 3 bases; nucleotides not matched to a gene: 14. Germline V gene sequence: CDR1 SGHRS, CDR2 YFSETQ. The CDR3 loop is CATKTGEGGYYEQYF. CDR3 in DNA: TGCGCCACCAAGACAGGGGAAGGGGGATACTACGAGCAGTACTTC.

The rearrangement joins TRBV4-1 to TRBJ2-6, with no clear D. This CDR3 spans 16 amino acids. Germline values: CDR1 MGHRA, CDR2 YSYEKL. The V end was cut by 2 bases, the J end by 0 bases, with 8 bases between. CDR3 DNA: TGCGCCAGCAGCCAACACTTAAGCTCTGGGGCCAACGTCCTGACTTTC. This translates into CASSQHLSSGANVLTF.

This clone was counted only a few times. The V call is TRBV2, the J call TRBJ2-7; D is unclear. Germline V CDR1 and CDR2: SNHLY, FYNNEI. The V end was cut by 4 bases, the J end by 2 bases, with 12 bases between. The CDR3 runs to 14 residues. The CDR3 spells CASSGSRLAYEQYF. In nucleotides, the CDR3 is TGTGCCAGCAGTGGGTCGCGTCTGGCCTACGAGCAGTACTTC.

V and J are TRBV5-4 and TRBJ2-1; 14 nucleotides agree with TRBD2. The CDR3 spans 17 residues. V was clipped by 0 bases and J by 10 bases; unmatched bases: 9. Germline values: CDR1 SGHNT, CDR2 YYREEE (reference sequence). In DNA form, the CDR3 reads TGTGCCAGCAGCTTGGGGGGGGGACTAGCGGGAGAACGAGAGCAGTTCTTC. It is translated as CASSLGGGLAGEREQFF.

The CDR3 here is CASSEQGQETQYF. For the CDR3, the DNA is TGTGCCAGCAGTGAACAGGGACAAGAGACCCAGTACTTC. The rearrangement uses TRBV2 and TRBJ2-5; TRBD1 might be the D (5 bases). Per germline, CDR1 SNHLY and CDR2 FYNNEI. The CDR3 extends over 13 amino acids. Trimming took off 2 bases at V and 2 bases at J, with 6 bases between the two ends.

This chain links TRBV6-2 or TRBV6-3 with TRBJ1-2; D perhaps matches TRBD1 (6 bases). CDR3 length: 14 residues. Per the germline V gene, CDR1 is MNHEY and CDR2 is SVGEGT. Trimming pared 7 bases from V and 6 bases from J, leaving 18 bases between. The CDR3 region has the DNA TGTGCCAGCAACCCGGGACAAAACCGGCATGGCTACACCTTC. Translated, it gives CASNPGQNRHGYTF.

The CDR3 sequence: CASSGGGSTDTQYF. The CDR3 nucleotides read TGTGCCAGCAGTGGCGGGGGTAGCACAGATACGCAGTATTTT. The chain carries TRBV2 and TRBJ2-3; 7 nucleotides agree with TRBD2. The CDR3 loop spans 14 amino acids. V shed 4 bases, J shed 0 bases, and the junction held 1 base outside the gene matches. Germline CDR1 SNHLY, CDR2 FYNNEI.

This clone appeared a few times. The V gene is TRBV6-1, the J gene TRBJ1-6; D call uncertain. V lost 1 base, J lost 9 bases, and 7 bases lay in between. In germline, CDR1 is MNHNS, CDR2 SASEGT. The CDR3 covers 13 residues. Written as DNA, the CDR3 is TGTGCCAGCAGTGAAGTGACAACTTCACCCCTCCACTTT. Amino acids: CASSEVTTSPLHF.

This clone was counted a few times. The gene calls are TRBV11-3 and TRBJ1-1; no reliable D call. V was shortened by 5 bases and J by 1 base, with 8 bases between the two germline ends. The CDR3 is 13 amino acids. The germline V gene encodes CDR1 SGHNT and CDR2 YENEEA. As DNA, the CDR3 is TGTGCCAGCAGCGCAGAGGCGAACACTGAAGCTTTCTTT. It codes for CASSAEANTEAFF. The complete variable domain, with remaining parts taken from reference TRBV11-3 and TRBJ1-1, reads EAGVVQSPRYKIIEKKQPVAFWCNPISGHNTLYWYLQNLGQGPELLIRYENEEAVDDSQLPKDRFSAERLKGVDSTLKIQPAELGDSAVYLCASSAEANTEAFFGQGTRLTVV.

The V call is TRBV5-6, the J call TRBJ2-3; 9 bases fit TRBD1. Germline CDR1 SGHDT, CDR2 YYEEEE. This CDR3 is built from 14 residues. V shed 4 bases and J 6 bases; nucleotides not matched to a gene: 6. The CDR3 region has the DNA TGTGCCAGCAGCCTGGACAGGGGAGAGGATACGCAGTATTTT. Residues: CASSLDRGEDTQYF.

The chain combines TRBV27 with TRBJ1-5; the D is unclear. Germline CDR1 MNHEY, CDR2 SMNVEV (reference sequence). There are 12 residues in the CDR3. The V and J ends lost 5 bases and 0 bases respectively, with 2 bases between them. The CDR3 nucleotides read TGTGCCAGCAGTCATAGCAATCAGCCCCAGCATTTT. Translating it yields CASSHSNQPQHF.

V gene TRBV6-2 or TRBV6-3 combines with J gene TRBJ1-5, with D perhaps matching TRBD1 (6 bases). Trimming removed 4 bases from V and 2 bases from J, with 18 bases in between. The CDR3 length is 17 residues. Germline lookup yields CDR1 MNHEY and CDR2 SVGEGT. The CDR3 spells CASSSYTGGKGNQPQHF. For the CDR3, the DNA is TGTGCCAGCAGTTCCTACACGGGGGGCAAGGGCAATCAGCCCCAGCATTTT.

This rearrangement joins TRBV4-3 to TRBJ2-7; 7 positions match TRBD1. CDR1 is LGHNA and CDR2 is YSLEER in the germline V gene. Losses at the gene ends were 1 base for V and 4 bases for J; bases not matched to a gene: 10. This CDR3 has 16 residues. The CDR3: CASSQGTGGKTYEQYF. CDR3 nucleotide sequence: TGCGCCAGCAGCCAAGGGACAGGCGGAAAAACGTACGAGCAGTACTTC.

This chain links TRBV7-8 with TRBJ2-1; 10 bases are shared with TRBD2. Germline V lookup: CDR1 SGHVS, CDR2 FQNEAQ. Unmatched junction bases numbered 10, after V lost 2 bases and J lost 6 bases. This CDR3 has 17 residues. CDR3 loop: CASSLIKRGGRVNEQFF. The CDR3 region has the DNA TGTGCCAGCAGCTTAATCAAGCGGGGGGGCCGGGTCAATGAGCAGTTCTTC.

This chain joins TRBV28 and TRBJ1-1, with a weak D call TRBD1 (5 bases). V was shortened by 6 bases and J by 7 bases, with 9 bases between the two germline ends. The CDR3 is 11 amino acids. Germline CDR1 reads MDHEN; CDR2 reads SYDVKM. As DNA, the CDR3 is TGTGCCAGCAGGTTCAGGGTTGAAGCTTTCTTT. It is translated as CASRFRVEAFF.

The chain is built from TRBV28 and TRBJ1-5; 9 bases agree with TRBD1. The CDR3 extends over 20 amino acids. In germline, CDR1 is MDHEN, CDR2 SYDVKM. Trimming cost V 2 bases and J 0 bases; bases outside gene matches: 14. CDR3 protein: CASSLRVLDRGRYSNQPQHF. The DNA of the CDR3 is TGTGCCAGCAGTTTAAGGGTCTTGGACAGGGGACGATATAGCAATCAGCCCCAGCATTTT. Filled out from reference TRBV28 and TRBJ1-5, the complete variable domain reads DVKVTQSSRYLVKRTGEKVFLECVQDMDHENMFWYRQDPGLGLRLIYFSYDVKMKEKGDIPEGYSVSREKKERFSLILESASTNQTSMYLCASSLRVLDRGRYSNQPQHFGDGTRLSIL.

This clone is a singleton in its sample. This chain links TRBV5-1 with TRBJ2-7, with a weak D call TRBD1 (6 bases). V lost 4 bases, J lost 1 base, and 15 bases lay in between. The germline V gene has CDR1 SGHRS and CDR2 YFSETQ. There are 15 residues in the CDR3. The CDR3 loop reads CASSPVGAISYEQYF. CDR3 nucleotides: TGCGCCAGCAGCCCGGTGGGGGCTATTTCCTACGAGCAGTACTTC.